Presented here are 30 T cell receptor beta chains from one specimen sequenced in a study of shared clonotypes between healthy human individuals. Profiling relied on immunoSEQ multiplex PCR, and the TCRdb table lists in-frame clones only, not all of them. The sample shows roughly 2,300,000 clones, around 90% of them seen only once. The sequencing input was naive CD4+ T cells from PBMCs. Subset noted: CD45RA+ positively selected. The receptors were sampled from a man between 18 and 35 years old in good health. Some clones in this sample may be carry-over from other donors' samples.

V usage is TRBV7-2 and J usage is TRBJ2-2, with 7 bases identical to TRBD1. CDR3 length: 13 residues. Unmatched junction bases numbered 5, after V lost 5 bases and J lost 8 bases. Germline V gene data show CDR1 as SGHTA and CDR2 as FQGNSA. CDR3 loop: CASSPDRAGELFF. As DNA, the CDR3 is TGTGCCAGCAGCCCAGACAGGGCTGGGGAGCTGTTTTTT.

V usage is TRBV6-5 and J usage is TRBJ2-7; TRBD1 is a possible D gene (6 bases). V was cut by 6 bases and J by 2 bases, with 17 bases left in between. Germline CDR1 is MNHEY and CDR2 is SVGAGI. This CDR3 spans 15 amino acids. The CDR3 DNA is TGTGCCAGCAGCCAGACCGGACAGCCCACCTACGAGCAGTACTTC. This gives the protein CASSQTGQPTYEQYF.

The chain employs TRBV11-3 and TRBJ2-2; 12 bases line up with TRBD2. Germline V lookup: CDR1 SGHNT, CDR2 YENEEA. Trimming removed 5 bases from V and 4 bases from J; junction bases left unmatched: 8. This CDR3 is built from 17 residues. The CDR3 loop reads CASSPSSGRAVTGELFF. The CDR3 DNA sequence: TGTGCCAGCAGCCCGTCTAGCGGGAGGGCCGTCACCGGGGAGCTGTTTTTT.

The CDR3 bases are TGTGCCAGCAGCACAACCCGGGGACTGAAAGAGACCCAGTACTTC. Translated: CASSTTRGLKETQYF. The chain links TRBV28 to TRBJ2-5; a possible D gene is TRBD2 (6 bases). Germline V gene sequence: CDR1 MDHEN, CDR2 SYDVKM. CDR3 size: 15 residues. The V end was cut by 6 bases, the J end by 3 bases, with 17 bases between. Full variable domain (rest looked up from reference TRBV28 and TRBJ2-5): DVKVTQSSRYLVKRTGEKVFLECVQDMDHENMFWYRQDPGLGLRLIYFSYDVKMKEKGDIPEGYSVSREKKERFSLILESASTNQTSMYLCASSTTRGLKETQYFGPGTRLLVL.

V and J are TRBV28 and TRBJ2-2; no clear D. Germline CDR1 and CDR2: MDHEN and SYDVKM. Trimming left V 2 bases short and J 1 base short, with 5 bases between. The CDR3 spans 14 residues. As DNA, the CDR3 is TGTGCCAGCAGTTTAATAGGGAACACCGGGGAGCTGTTTTTT. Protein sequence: CASSLIGNTGELFF. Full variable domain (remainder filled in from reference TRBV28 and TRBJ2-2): DVKVTQSSRYLVKRTGEKVFLECVQDMDHENMFWYRQDPGLGLRLIYFSYDVKMKEKGDIPEGYSVSREKKERFSLILESASTNQTSMYLCASSLIGNTGELFFGEGSRLTVL.

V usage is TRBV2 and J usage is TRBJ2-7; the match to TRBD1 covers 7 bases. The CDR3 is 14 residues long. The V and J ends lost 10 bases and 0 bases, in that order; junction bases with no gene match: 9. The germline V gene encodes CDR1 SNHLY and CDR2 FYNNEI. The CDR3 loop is CATKPGTDSYEQYF. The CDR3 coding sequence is TGTGCCACCAAACCCGGGACAGACTCCTACGAGCAGTACTTC.

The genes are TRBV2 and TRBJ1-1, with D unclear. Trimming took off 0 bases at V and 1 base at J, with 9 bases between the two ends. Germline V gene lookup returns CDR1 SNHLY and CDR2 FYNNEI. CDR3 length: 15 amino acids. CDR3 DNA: TGTGCCAGCAGTGAAGCGGGAGGGAGGAACACTGAAGCTTTCTTT. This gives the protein CASSEAGGRNTEAFF.

CDR3 nucleotide sequence: TGCGCCAGCAGCTTGGTTGGCAGACCCTCCTACAATGAGCAGTTCTTC. The encoded protein is CASSLVGRPSYNEQFF. The chain links TRBV5-1 to TRBJ2-1; D remains ambiguous. V lost 0 bases and J 0 bases, leaving 10 bases between the germline ends. Germline assignment: CDR1 SGHRS and CDR2 YFSETQ. The CDR3 consists of 16 residues.

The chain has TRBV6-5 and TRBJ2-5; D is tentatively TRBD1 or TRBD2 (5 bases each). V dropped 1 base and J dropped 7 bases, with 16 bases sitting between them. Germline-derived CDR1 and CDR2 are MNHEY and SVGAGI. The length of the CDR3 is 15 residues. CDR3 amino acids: CASSYFTSVGVTQYF. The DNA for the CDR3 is TGTGCCAGCAGTTACTTCACCTCAGTGGGGGTGACCCAGTACTTC.

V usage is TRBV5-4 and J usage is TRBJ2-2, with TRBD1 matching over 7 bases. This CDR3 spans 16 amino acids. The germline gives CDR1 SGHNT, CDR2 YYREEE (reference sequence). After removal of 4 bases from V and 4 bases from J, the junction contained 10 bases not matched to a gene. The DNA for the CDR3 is TGTGCCAGCAGCCGCCTGACAGGGATGAGCACCGGGGAGCTGTTTTTT. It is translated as CASSRLTGMSTGELFF. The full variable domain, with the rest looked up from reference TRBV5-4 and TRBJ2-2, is ETGVTQSPTHLIKTRGQQVTLRCSSQSGHNTVSWYQQALGQGPQFIFQYYREEENGRGNFPPRFSGLQFPNYSSELNVNALELDDSALYLCASSRLTGMSTGELFFGEGSRLTVL.

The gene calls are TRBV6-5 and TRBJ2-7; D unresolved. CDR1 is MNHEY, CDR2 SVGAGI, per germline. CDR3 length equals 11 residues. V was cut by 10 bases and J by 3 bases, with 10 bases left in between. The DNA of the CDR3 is TGTGCCACCCTATCCTTCTACGAGCAGTACTTC. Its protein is CATLSFYEQYF.

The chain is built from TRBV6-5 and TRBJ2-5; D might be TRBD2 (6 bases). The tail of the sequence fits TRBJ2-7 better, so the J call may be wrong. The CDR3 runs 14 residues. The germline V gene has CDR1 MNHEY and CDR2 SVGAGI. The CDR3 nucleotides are TGTGCCAGCAGTTACTTTCCAGGGACTGACGAGCAGTACTTC. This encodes CASSYFPGTDEQYF.

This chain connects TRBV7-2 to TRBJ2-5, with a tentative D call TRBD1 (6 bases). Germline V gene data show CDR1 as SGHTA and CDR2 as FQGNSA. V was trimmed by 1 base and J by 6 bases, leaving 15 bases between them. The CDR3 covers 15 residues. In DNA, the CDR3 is TGTGCCAGCAGCTTAGTAGCTGGGGGCGAAAAGACCCAGTACTTC. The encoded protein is CASSLVAGGEKTQYF. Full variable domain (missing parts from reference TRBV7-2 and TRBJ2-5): GAGVSQSPSNKVTEKGKDVELRCDPISGHTALYWYRQSLGQGLEFLIYFQGNSAPDKSGLPSDRFSAERTGGSVSTLTIQRTQQEDSAVYLCASSLVAGGEKTQYFGPGTRLLVL.

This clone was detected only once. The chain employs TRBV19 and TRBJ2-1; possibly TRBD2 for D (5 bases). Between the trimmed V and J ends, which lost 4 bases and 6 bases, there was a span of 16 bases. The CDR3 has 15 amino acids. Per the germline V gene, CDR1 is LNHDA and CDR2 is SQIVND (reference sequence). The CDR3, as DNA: TGTGCCAGTAGTACGGACTTGGTTTGGTTCAATGAGCAGTTCTTC. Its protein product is CASSTDLVWFNEQFF.

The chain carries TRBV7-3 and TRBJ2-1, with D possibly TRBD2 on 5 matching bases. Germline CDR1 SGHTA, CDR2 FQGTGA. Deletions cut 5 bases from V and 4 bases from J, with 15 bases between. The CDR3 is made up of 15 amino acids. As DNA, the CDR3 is TGTGCCAGCAGCATAGCCGGGAACCAGTACAATGAGCAGTTCTTC. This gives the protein CASSIAGNQYNEQFF. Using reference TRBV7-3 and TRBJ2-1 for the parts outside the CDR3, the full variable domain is GAGVSQTPSNKVTEKGKYVELRCDPISGHTALYWYRQSLGQGPEFLIYFQGTGAADDSGLPNDRFFAVRPEGSVSTLKIQRTERGDSAVYLCASSIAGNQYNEQFFGPGTRLTVL.

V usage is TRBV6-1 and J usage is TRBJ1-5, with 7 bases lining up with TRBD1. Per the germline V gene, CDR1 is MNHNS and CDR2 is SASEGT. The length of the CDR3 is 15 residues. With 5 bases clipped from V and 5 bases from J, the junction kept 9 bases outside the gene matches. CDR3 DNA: TGTGCCAGCAGTCAAGACAGGGCATACGATCAGCCCCAGCATTTT. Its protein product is CASSQDRAYDQPQHF.

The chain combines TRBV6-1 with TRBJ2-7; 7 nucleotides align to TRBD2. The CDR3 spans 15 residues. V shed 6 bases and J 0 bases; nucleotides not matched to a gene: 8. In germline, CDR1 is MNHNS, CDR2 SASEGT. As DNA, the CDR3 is TGTGCCAGCAGACCAATCACGGGAGGCTCCTACGAGCAGTACTTC. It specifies CASRPITGGSYEQYF.

This CDR3 reads CASSLSPPGAGNTIYF. The CDR3 DNA sequence: TGTGCCAGCAGCTTAAGCCCGCCAGGGGCTGGAAACACCATATATTTT. V usage is TRBV7-3 and J usage is TRBJ1-3; tentatively, D is TRBD1 (6 bases). Per germline, CDR1 SGHTA and CDR2 FQGTGA. V was trimmed by 1 base and J by 2 bases, leaving 12 bases between them. The CDR3 length is 16 residues.

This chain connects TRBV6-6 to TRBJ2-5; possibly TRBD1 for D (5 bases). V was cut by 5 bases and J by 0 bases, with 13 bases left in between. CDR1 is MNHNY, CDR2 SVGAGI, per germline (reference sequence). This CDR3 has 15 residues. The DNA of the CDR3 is TGTGCCAGCAGTATCCTACAGGCCTACCAAGAGACCCAGTACTTC. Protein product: CASSILQAYQETQYF.

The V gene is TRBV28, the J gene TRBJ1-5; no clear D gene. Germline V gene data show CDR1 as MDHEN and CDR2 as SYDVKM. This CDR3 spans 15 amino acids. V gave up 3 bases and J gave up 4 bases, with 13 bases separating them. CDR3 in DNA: TGTGCCAGCAGTTTTCAGCACCGGCAGAATCAGCCCCAGCATTTT. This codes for CASSFQHRQNQPQHF.

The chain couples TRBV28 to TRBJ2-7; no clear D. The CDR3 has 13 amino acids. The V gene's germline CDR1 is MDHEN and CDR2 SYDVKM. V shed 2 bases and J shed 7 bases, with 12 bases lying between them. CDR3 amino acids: CASSLPSRVEQYF. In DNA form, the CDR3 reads TGTGCCAGCAGTTTACCCTCTCGGGTAGAGCAGTACTTC.

DNA for the CDR3: TGTGCCAGCAGTCCTCCCGGTCGGCAGGGAAACACCATATATTTT. It encodes CASSPPGRQGNTIYF. This rearrangement joins TRBV6-6 to TRBJ1-3; D gene unclear. The CDR3 spans 15 residues. The V gene lost 5 bases and the J gene lost 4 bases, with 15 bases spanning the gap. Per germline, CDR1 MNHNY and CDR2 SVGAGI (reference sequence).

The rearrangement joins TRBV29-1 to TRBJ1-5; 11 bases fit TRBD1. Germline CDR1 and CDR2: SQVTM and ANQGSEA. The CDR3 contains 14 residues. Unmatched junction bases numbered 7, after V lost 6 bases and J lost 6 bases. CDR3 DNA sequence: TGCAGCGTGGTCGGACAGGGGGCAGGTCAGCCCCAGCATTTT. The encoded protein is CSVVGQGAGQPQHF. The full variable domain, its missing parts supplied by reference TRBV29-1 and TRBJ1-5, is SAVISQKPSRDICQRGTSLTIQCQVDSQVTMMFWYRQQPGQSLTLIATANQGSEATYESGFVIDKFPISRPNLTFSTLTVSNMSPEDSSIYLCSVVGQGAGQPQHFGDGTRLSIL.

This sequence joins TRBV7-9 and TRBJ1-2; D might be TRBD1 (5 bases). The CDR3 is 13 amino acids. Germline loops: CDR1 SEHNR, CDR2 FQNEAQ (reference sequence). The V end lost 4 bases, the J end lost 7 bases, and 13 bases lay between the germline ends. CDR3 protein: CASSSIYQGGYTF. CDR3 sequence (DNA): TGTGCCAGCAGCTCCATATACCAGGGTGGCTACACCTTC.

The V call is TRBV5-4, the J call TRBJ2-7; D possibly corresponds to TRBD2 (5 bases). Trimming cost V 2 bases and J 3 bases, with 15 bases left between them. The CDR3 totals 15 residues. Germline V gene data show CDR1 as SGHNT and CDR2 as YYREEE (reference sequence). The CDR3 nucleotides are TGTGCCAGCAGCTTAGAGGGTTCAAGGCTCTACGAGCAGTACTTC. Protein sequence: CASSLEGSRLYEQYF. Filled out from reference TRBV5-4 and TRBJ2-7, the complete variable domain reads ETGVTQSPTHLIKTRGQQVTLRCSSQSGHNTVSWYQQALGQGPQFIFQYYREEENGRGNFPPRFSGLQFPNYSSELNVNALELDDSALYLCASSLEGSRLYEQYFGPGTRLTVT.

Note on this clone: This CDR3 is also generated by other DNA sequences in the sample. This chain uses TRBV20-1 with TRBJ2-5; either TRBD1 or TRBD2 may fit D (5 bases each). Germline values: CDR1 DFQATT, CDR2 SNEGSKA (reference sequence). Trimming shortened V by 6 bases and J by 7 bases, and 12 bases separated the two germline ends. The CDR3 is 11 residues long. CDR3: CSARAGGTQYF. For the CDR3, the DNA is TGCAGTGCACGCGCTGGGGGGACCCAGTACTTC.

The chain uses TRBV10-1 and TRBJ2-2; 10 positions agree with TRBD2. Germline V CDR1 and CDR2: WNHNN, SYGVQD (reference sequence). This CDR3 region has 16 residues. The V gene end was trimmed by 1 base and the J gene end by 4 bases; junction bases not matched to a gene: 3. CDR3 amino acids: CASSEWASGSTGELFF. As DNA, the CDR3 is TGCGCCAGCAGTGAGTGGGCTAGCGGGAGCACCGGGGAGCTGTTTTTT.

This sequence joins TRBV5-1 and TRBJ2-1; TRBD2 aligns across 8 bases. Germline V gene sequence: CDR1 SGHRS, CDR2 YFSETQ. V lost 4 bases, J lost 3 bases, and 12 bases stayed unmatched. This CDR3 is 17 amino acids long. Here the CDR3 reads CASSTVPSGSSYNEQFF. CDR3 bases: TGCGCCAGCAGCACGGTACCAAGCGGGAGCAGCTACAATGAGCAGTTCTTC.

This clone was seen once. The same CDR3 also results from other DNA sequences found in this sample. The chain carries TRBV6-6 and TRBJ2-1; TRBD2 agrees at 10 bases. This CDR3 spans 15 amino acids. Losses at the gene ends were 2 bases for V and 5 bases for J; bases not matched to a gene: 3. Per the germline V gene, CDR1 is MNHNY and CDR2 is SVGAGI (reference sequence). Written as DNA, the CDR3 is TGTGCCAGCAGTTACCGCCTAGCGGGAGACAATGAGCAGTTCTTC. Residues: CASSYRLAGDNEQFF.

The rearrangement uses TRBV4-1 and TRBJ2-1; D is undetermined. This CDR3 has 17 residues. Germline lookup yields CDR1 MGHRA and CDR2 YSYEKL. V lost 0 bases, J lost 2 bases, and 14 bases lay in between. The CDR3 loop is CASSQDRARITYNEQFF. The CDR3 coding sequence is TGCGCCAGCAGCCAAGATCGGGCGAGAATCACCTACAATGAGCAGTTCTTC.